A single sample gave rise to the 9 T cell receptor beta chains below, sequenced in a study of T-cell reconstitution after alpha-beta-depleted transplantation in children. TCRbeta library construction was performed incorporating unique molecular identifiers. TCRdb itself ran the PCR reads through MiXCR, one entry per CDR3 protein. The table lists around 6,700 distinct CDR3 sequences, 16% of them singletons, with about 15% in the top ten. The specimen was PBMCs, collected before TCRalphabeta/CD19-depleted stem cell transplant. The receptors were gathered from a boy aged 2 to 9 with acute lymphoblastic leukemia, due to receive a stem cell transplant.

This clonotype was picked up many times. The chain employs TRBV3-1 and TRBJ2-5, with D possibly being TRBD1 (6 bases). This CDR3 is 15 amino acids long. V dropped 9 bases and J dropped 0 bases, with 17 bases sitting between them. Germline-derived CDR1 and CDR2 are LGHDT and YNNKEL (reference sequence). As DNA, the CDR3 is TGTGCCAGGCAGCCAACAGGGCCCGACCAAGAGACCCAGTACTTC. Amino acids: CARQPTGPDQETQYF.

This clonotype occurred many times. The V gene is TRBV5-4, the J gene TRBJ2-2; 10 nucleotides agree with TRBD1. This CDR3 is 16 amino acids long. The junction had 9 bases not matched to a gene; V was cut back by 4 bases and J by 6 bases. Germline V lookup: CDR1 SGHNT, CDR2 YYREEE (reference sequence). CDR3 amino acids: CASSPRQGAGAGELFF. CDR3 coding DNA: TGTGCCAGCAGCCCCCGACAGGGGGCTGGGGCCGGGGAGCTGTTTTTT.

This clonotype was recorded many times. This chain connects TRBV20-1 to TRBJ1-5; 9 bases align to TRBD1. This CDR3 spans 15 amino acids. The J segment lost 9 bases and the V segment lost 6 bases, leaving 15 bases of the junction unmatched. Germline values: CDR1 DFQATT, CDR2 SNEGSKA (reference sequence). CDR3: CSAAEGQGRGGPQHF. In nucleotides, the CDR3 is TGCAGTGCAGCTGAAGGACAGGGGCGGGGAGGGCCCCAGCATTTT.

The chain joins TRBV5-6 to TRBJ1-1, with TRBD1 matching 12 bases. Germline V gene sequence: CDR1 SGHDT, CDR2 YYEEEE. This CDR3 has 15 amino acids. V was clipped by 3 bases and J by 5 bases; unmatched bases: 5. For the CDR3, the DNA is TGTGCCAGCAGCTGGGGGGGACAGGGGGCTACTGAAGCTTTCTTT. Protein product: CASSWGGQGATEAFF.

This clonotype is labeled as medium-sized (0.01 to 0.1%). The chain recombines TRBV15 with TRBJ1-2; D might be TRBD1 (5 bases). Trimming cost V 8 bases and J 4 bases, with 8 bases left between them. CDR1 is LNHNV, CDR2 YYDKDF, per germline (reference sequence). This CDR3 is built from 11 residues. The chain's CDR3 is CATGARYGYTF. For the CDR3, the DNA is TGTGCCACCGGGGCCCGCTATGGCTACACCTTC.

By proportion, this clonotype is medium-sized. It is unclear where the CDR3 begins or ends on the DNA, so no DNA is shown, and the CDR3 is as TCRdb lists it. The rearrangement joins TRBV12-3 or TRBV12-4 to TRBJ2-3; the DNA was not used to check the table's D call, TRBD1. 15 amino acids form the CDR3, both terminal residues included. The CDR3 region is CASSRAGPGADTQYF.

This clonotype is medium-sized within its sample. The CDR3 loop is CASSNRGEPREPQHF. In DNA form, the CDR3 reads TGTGCCAGTAGTAATCGGGGAGAGCCTAGGGAGCCCCAGCATTTT. This chain joins TRBV19 and TRBJ1-5; D is uncertain. Germline CDR1 reads LNHDA; CDR2 reads SQIVND (reference sequence). Trimming pared 4 bases from V and 8 bases from J, leaving 18 bases between. The CDR3 extends over 15 amino acids. Together with reference TRBV19 and TRBJ1-5, the CDR3 gives the full variable domain: DGGITQSPKYLFRKEGQNVTLSCEQNLNHDAMYWYRQDPGQGLRLIYYSQIVNDFQKGDIAEGYSVSREKKESFPLTVTSAQKNPTAFYLCASSNRGEPREPQHFGDGTRLSIL.

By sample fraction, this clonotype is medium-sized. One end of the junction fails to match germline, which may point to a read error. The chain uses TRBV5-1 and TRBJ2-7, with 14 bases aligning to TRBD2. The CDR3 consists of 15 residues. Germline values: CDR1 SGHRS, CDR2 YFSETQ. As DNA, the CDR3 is TGCGCCAGCCAGACTAGCGGGGGGGTCTCCCACGAGCAGTACTTC. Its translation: CASQTSGGVSHEQYF.

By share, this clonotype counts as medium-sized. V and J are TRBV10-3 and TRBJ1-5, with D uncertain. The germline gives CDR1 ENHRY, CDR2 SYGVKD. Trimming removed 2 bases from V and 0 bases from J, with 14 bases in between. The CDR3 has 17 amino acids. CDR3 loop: CAISEDLGGLSNQPQHF. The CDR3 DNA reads TGTGCCATCAGTGAGGACCTCGGCGGCCTTAGCAATCAGCCCCAGCATTTT.